A selection of T cell receptor beta chains follows, all from one sample in a study of early T cells in non-severe SARS-CoV-2 infection. MiXCR, applied by TCRdb to the 5' RACE reads, yields one record per CDR3 protein. The sample records roughly 40,000 distinct CDR3 sequences, roughly 6% being singletons. The sequencing here drew on whole blood, taken at baseline. The receptors derive from an adult who was a healthcare worker with PCR-confirmed SARS-CoV-2 infection or an uninfected control (not recorded which). Both conserved end residues are trimmed from each CDR3. A D gene is named only where the DNA matches it firmly.

>TRBJ2-5|TRBV19|TRBD2
ASSRYGRASGVQETQY
>TRBJ1-1|TRBV14|.
ASSRNAGTQNTEAF
>TRBJ1-6|TRBV20-1|TRBD1
SATGTGDPPLH
>TRBJ1-6|TRBV20-1|.
SARHSGDVGSPLH
>TRBJ2-1|TRBV6-6|.
ASSYSTRGSYNEQF
>TRBJ2-3|TRBV25-1|.
ASSFLDTQY
>TRBJ2-6|TRBV30|.
AWSKGTGANVLT
>TRBJ1-6|TRBV20-1|TRBD1
SARGDRGNSPLH
>TRBJ1-1|TRBV6-2/TRBV6-3|.
ASILSTDTEAF
>TRBJ2-1|TRBV12-3/TRBV12-4|TRBD2
ASSPSSGGASDNEQF
>TRBJ2-5|TRBV7-2|.
ASSLASSREETQY